This T cell receptor beta chain is drawn from a study of blood T cells in healthy people across ages. Turning to the study itself: About one barcoded beta molecule per two T cells was the capture yield of template switching.

Primers used in a second PCR of about 6 to 12 cycles were a sample-barcoded 5' primer and a J-beta primer mix. TCRdb called the 5' RACE reads again in MiXCR, with one record for every CDR3 protein. The data show 1,500,000 or so distinct CDR3 sequences, with around 55% seen just once and 5% to 7% held by the top ten. The CDR3 is 14 amino acids. Germline-derived CDR1 and CDR2 are SGHRS and YFSETQ. Broader study findings: In older individuals, TCR beta diversity per million T cells was lower, falling roughly linearly with age.

Concerning this clonotype itself: Its antigen is not identified. A junction boundary mismatches the germline segment, possibly from a read error.

Input material: blood. The sequence was collected from a man younger than 35 in good health. This chain joins TRBV5-1 and TRBJ2-3, with D unclear. The CDR3 is CASSLTVSTDTQYF. The CDR3 region has the DNA TGTGCCAGCAGTTTGACTGTTAGCACAGATACGCAGTATTTT.